The 26 T cell receptor beta chains given below trace back to one sample, sequenced in a study of T-cell memory formation after mild COVID-19. TCRdb reprocessed the 5' RACE reads with MiXCR, giving one entry per CDR3 protein. The sample yields 300,000 to 400,000 distinct CDR3 sequences, roughly an eighth seen once. Source material: PBMCs or a T cell subset sorted from them (not recorded which). These receptors were collected from a man aged 18 to 30 who had mild COVID-19 (a few samples of this study predate the infection). Cell type and time point are not known.

This chain connects TRBV5-1 to TRBJ2-7, with TRBD1 matching 8 bases. The CDR3 contains 15 residues. The junction had 11 bases not matched to a gene; V was cut back by 0 bases and J by 9 bases. Germline V gene lookup returns CDR1 SGHRS and CDR2 YFSETQ. The CDR3 DNA is TGCGCCAGCAGCTTGGATTCACAGGGGGGTGTAGTGCAGTACTTC. Translation gives CASSLDSQGGVVQYF.

This clonotype was found a few times. This rearrangement joins TRBV4-1 to TRBJ2-5; tentative D call: TRBD2 (6 bases). There are 15 residues in the CDR3. Germline V gene data show CDR1 as MGHRA and CDR2 as YSYEKL. V shed 0 bases and J shed 5 bases, with 13 bases lying between them. CDR3 DNA sequence: TGCGCCAGCAGCCAAGATGTGGAGGGTTGGGAGACCCAGTACTTC. This gives the protein CASSQDVEGWETQYF.

In this sample, this clonotype turned up a few times. The J gene is TRBJ2-1, the V gene TRBV5-1; TRBD1 matches 11 bases. This CDR3 has 15 amino acids. Trimming took 3 bases from V and 8 from J; bases not matched to a gene: 7. Germline assignment: CDR1 SGHRS and CDR2 YFSETQ. CDR3 sequence: CASSSPGQGVDEQFF. The CDR3 bases are TGCGCCAGCAGCTCACCGGGACAGGGGGTGGATGAGCAGTTCTTC.

The gene calls are TRBV29-1 and TRBJ1-2; tentative D call: TRBD1 (6 bases). CDR3 length: 13 amino acids. Germline CDR1 and CDR2: SQVTM and ANQGSEA. Trimming cost V 5 bases and J 0 bases, with 10 bases left between them. The CDR3 region is CSVSDSSNYGYTF. CDR3 bases: TGCAGCGTTTCGGACAGCTCTAACTATGGCTACACCTTC. The variable domain in full, completed from reference TRBV29-1 and TRBJ1-2, reads SAVISQKPSRDICQRGTSLTIQCQVDSQVTMMFWYRQQPGQSLTLIATANQGSEATYESGFVIDKFPISRPNLTFSTLTVSNMSPEDSSIYLCSVSDSSNYGYTFGSGTRLTVV.

This clonotype was observed a handful of times. DNA of the CDR3: TGCAGTGCTCGATCCGGGACAGTGAACACTGAAGCTTTCTTT. It yields the protein CSARSGTVNTEAFF. The chain recombines TRBV20-1 with TRBJ1-1, with 7 nucleotides matching TRBD1. The CDR3 is 14 amino acids. Per germline, CDR1 DFQATT and CDR2 SNEGSKA (reference sequence). The J segment lost 0 bases and the V segment lost 5 bases, leaving 6 bases of the junction unmatched.

This clonotype has just a few counts. The chain couples TRBV3-1 to TRBJ2-2; maybe TRBD1 (5 bases). V dropped 0 bases and J dropped 7 bases, with 15 bases sitting between them. Germline CDR1 is LGHDT and CDR2 is YNNKEL (reference sequence). This CDR3 contains 16 residues. The CDR3: CASSQEGLVNGGELFF. For the CDR3, the DNA is TGTGCCAGCAGCCAAGAGGGGCTAGTTAACGGCGGGGAGCTGTTTTTT.

In this sample, this clonotype turned up a few times. V gene TRBV7-2 combines with J gene TRBJ2-7, with TRBD2 matching over 11 bases. The ends lost 4 bases at V and 3 bases at J; junction bases unmatched: 5. CDR3 size: 15 residues. CDR1 and CDR2 from the germline V gene are SGHTA and FQGNSA. The CDR3 DNA is TGTGCCAGCAGCTCGACTAGCGGGGAAATCTACGAGCAGTACTTC. Its translation: CASSSTSGEIYEQYF.

The chain recombines TRBV9 with TRBJ2-1, with 8 bases lining up with TRBD1. Germline V gives CDR1 SGDLS, CDR2 YYNGEE. This CDR3 spans 15 amino acids. Trimming took 0 bases from V and 3 from J; bases not matched to a gene: 2. CDR3 DNA: TGTGCCAGCAGCGTAGCAGGGGGCATCTACAATGAGCAGTTCTTC. Translation gives CASSVAGGIYNEQFF.

The chain links TRBV30 to TRBJ2-1; D not certain. With 0 bases removed from V and 9 bases from J, the gap between germline ends came to 12 bases. CDR3 length equals 13 residues. Germline loops: CDR1 GTSNPN, CDR2 SVGIG (reference sequence). CDR3 sequence (DNA): TGTGCCTGGAGTGTATCCTCCGGTAGTGAGCAGTTCTTC. Its translation: CAWSVSSGSEQFF. Complete variable domain (other parts from reference TRBV30 and TRBJ2-1): SQTIHQWPATLVQPVGSPLSLECTVEGTSNPNLYWYRQAAGRGLQLLFYSVGIGQISSEVPQNLSASRPQDRQFILSSKKLLLSDSGFYLCAWSVSSGSEQFFGPGTRLTVL.

In its sample, this clonotype was seen a few times. This chain joins TRBV29-1 and TRBJ1-2; TRBD1 might be the D (6 bases). Germline CDR1 is SQVTM and CDR2 is ANQGSEA. Trimming stripped 4 bases from V and 5 bases from J, with 20 bases between. This CDR3 comprises 15 residues. The CDR3 here is CSVVGPDTQGYGYTF. CDR3 nucleotides: TGCAGCGTTGTCGGCCCAGACACTCAGGGGTATGGCTACACCTTC.

This clonotype turned up a few times. The chain couples TRBV11-2 to TRBJ2-7; a weak D match, TRBD2 (7 bases). CDR3 length equals 14 residues. The germline CDR1 and CDR2 sequences are SGHAT and FQNNGV. V dropped 5 bases and J dropped 7 bases, with 18 bases sitting between them. In DNA form, the CDR3 reads TGTGCCAGCAGCCCAATGGGGGGGCATGGAGAGCAGTACTTC. It yields the protein CASSPMGGHGEQYF.

This clonotype was seen many times. The chain combines TRBV3-1 with TRBJ1-5, with D unclear. Germline V gives CDR1 LGHDT, CDR2 YNNKEL (reference sequence). Trimming pared 0 bases from V and 5 bases from J, leaving 5 bases between. CDR3 size: 13 residues. CDR3 sequence: CASSQDLDQPQHF. As DNA, the CDR3 is TGTGCCAGCAGCCAAGATCTTGATCAGCCCCAGCATTTT.

The rearrangement links TRBV4-2 to TRBJ1-5; D is unclear. There are 14 residues in the CDR3. Germline-derived CDR1 and CDR2 are LGHNA and YNFKEQ. The ends were cut back, 1 base at V and 4 bases at J, with 8 bases in the middle. The CDR3 here is CASSQGPENQPQHF. The DNA of the CDR3 is TGTGCCAGCAGCCAAGGGCCGGAGAATCAGCCCCAGCATTTT.

This clonotype has more than one count but fewer than ten. This chain connects TRBV30 to TRBJ2-5; a weak D match, TRBD1 (6 bases). The CDR3 runs to 12 residues. In germline, CDR1 is GTSNPN, CDR2 SVGIG (reference sequence). V was trimmed by 3 bases and J by 5 bases, leaving 10 bases between them. The CDR3 loop reads CAWSLQGETQYF. The CDR3 DNA sequence: TGTGCCTGGAGCCTTCAGGGGGAGACCCAGTACTTC.

This clonotype was counted many times. This chain uses TRBV20-1 with TRBJ2-2; D gene uncertain. CDR3 length: 15 residues. Per germline, CDR1 DFQATT and CDR2 SNEGSKA (reference sequence). Trimming stripped 3 bases from V and 0 bases from J, with 11 bases between. This CDR3 reads CSARGLSSNTGELFF. The CDR3 DNA sequence: TGCAGTGCTAGGGGTCTGAGTTCGAACACCGGGGAGCTGTTTTTT.

The J gene is TRBJ1-4, the V gene TRBV12-3 or TRBV12-4, with D unclear. This CDR3 has 12 residues. V shed 7 bases and J shed 8 bases, with 11 bases lying between them. In DNA form, the CDR3 reads TGTGCCAGCACCTACAGCGGGGAAAAACTGTTTTTT. Its protein is CASTYSGEKLFF.

This clonotype has a handful of counts. The chain recombines TRBV7-2 with TRBJ1-1; a possible D gene is TRBD1 (6 bases). CDR3 length: 14 amino acids. Trimming pared 5 bases from V and 2 bases from J, leaving 12 bases between. Germline CDR1 and CDR2: SGHTA and FQGNSA. The CDR3, as DNA: TGTGCCAGCAGCCCTCAGGGGTACAACACTGAAGCTTTCTTT. This encodes CASSPQGYNTEAFF.

The table lists this clonotype with a few counts. This chain joins TRBV27 and TRBJ1-2; D is undetermined. The CDR3 has 13 amino acids. Germline loops: CDR1 MNHEY, CDR2 SMNVEV (reference sequence). V lost 7 bases and J lost 5, with 14 bases in between. The CDR3 region is CASTTLGGYGYTF. The CDR3 nucleotides are TGTGCCAGCACTACTCTCGGAGGGTATGGCTACACCTTC.

In its sample, this clonotype was seen a few times. This sequence joins TRBV28 and TRBJ2-7, with TRBD2 matching over 11 bases. Germline values: CDR1 MDHEN, CDR2 SYDVKM. The CDR3 spans 15 residues. V was clipped by 6 bases and J by 3 bases; unmatched bases: 7. The CDR3 sequence is CASRPTSGGFYEQYF. The CDR3 DNA reads as TGTGCCAGCAGGCCCACTAGCGGGGGCTTCTACGAGCAGTACTTC. Full variable domain (remainder filled in from reference TRBV28 and TRBJ2-7): DVKVTQSSRYLVKRTGEKVFLECVQDMDHENMFWYRQDPGLGLRLIYFSYDVKMKEKGDIPEGYSVSREKKERFSLILESASTNQTSMYLCASRPTSGGFYEQYFGPGTRLTVT.

This clonotype was counted many times. J is TRBJ2-6 and V is TRBV7-2; D is undetermined. The CDR3 contains 15 residues. CDR1 is SGHTA and CDR2 is FQGNSA in the germline V gene. Trimming shortened V by 6 bases and J by 1 base, and 10 bases separated the two germline ends. CDR3 DNA: TGTGCCAGCAGGGTATGGGCTTCTGGGGCCAACGTCCTGACTTTC. It codes for CASRVWASGANVLTF.

The rearrangement uses TRBV28 and TRBJ2-7, with a possible D match to TRBD1 (5 bases). CDR3 length: 19 amino acids. The germline V and J ends were trimmed by 3 bases and 3 bases, with 27 bases remaining between them. In germline, CDR1 is MDHEN, CDR2 SYDVKM. CDR3 loop: CASSFRSKVGYPTGYEQYV. In DNA form, the CDR3 reads TGTGCCAGCAGTTTCAGGTCGAAGGTAGGCTACCCTACAGGCTACGAGCAGTACGTC.

In this sample, this clonotype turned up a few times. This chain joins TRBV7-2 and TRBJ1-2; D unclear. There are 13 residues in the CDR3. Germline CDR1 SGHTA, CDR2 FQGNSA. V gave up 5 bases and J gave up 7 bases, with 14 bases separating them. CDR3 region: CASSPSAGSGYTF. DNA of the CDR3: TGTGCCAGCAGCCCCAGTGCCGGGTCTGGCTACACCTTC.

This clonotype turned up a few times. This chain uses TRBV10-3 with TRBJ2-2, with TRBD1 matching 7 bases. Germline V gene lookup returns CDR1 ENHRY and CDR2 SYGVKD. There are 14 residues in the CDR3. With V trimmed by 0 bases and J by 7 bases, 2 bases remained unmatched. Here the CDR3 reads CAISESRGRGELFF. CDR3 nucleotide sequence: TGTGCCATCAGTGAGTCTAGGGGGCGCGGGGAGCTGTTTTTT.

This chain links TRBV10-3 with TRBJ1-2; D is perhaps TRBD1 (5 bases). The CDR3 totals 14 residues. Trimming removed 6 bases from V and 3 bases from J, with 14 bases in between. Looked up from germline, CDR1 is ENHRY and CDR2 is SYGVKD. The CDR3 region has the DNA TGTGCCATCAGCGGGAGGGGCGGATACTATGGCTACACCTTC. Translation: CAISGRGGYYGYTF.

This clonotype was counted at least ten times. The chain couples TRBV18 to TRBJ1-5; D gene unclear. With 2 bases removed from V and 7 bases from J, the gap between germline ends came to 15 bases. The germline V gene encodes CDR1 KGHSH and CDR2 LQKENI. The CDR3 has 15 amino acids. CDR3 bases: TGTGCCAGCTCACCAATCACTGCCGGCGGACAGCCCCAGCATTTT. This codes for CASSPITAGGQPQHF.

In this sample, this clonotype turned up many times. The rearrangement uses TRBV19 and TRBJ2-7, with TRBD1 matching 7 bases. The trim removed 3 bases at V and 2 bases at J, leaving 4 bases unmatched. The CDR3 runs 14 residues. From germline, CDR1 is LNHDA and CDR2 SQIVND (reference sequence). The CDR3 region has the DNA TGTGCCAGTAGTATTTTGGACAGGACCTACGAGCAGTACTTC. Its translation is CASSILDRTYEQYF. The full variable domain, rest sourced from reference TRBV19 and TRBJ2-7, is DGGITQSPKYLFRKEGQNVTLSCEQNLNHDAMYWYRQDPGQGLRLIYYSQIVNDFQKGDIAEGYSVSREKKESFPLTVTSAQKNPTAFYLCASSILDRTYEQYFGPGTRLTVT.